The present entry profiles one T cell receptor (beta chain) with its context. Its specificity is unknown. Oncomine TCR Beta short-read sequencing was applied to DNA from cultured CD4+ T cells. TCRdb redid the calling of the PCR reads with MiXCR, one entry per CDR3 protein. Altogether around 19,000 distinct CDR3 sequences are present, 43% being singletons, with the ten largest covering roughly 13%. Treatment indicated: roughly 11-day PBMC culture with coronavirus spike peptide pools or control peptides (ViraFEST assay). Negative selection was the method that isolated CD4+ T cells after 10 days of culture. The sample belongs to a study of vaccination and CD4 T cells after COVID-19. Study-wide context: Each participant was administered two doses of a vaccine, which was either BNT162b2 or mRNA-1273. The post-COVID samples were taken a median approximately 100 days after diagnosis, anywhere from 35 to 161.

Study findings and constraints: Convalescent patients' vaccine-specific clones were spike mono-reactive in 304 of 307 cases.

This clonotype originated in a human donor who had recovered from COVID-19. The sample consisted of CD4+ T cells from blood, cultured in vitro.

The CDR3 DNA is TGCAGTGCTAGGCCGCTAGACTCTCCGGCAGATACGCAGTATTTT. Protein sequence: CSARPLDSPADTQYF. The chain couples TRBV20-1 to TRBJ2-3, with D unresolved. The CDR3 sequence is 15 residues long. V was clipped by 3 bases and J by 4 bases, with 17 bases between them. The V gene's germline CDR1 is DFQATT and CDR2 SNEGSKA (reference sequence).